This T cell receptor beta chain appears in the sequencing data of a study of long-term antiretroviral therapy in people with HIV. Looking at the study overall: Collection dates of the earliest samples fall about a decade before the 2015 immediate-ART recommendation.

HIV-positive participants were all treated in the United States. Specimens retained about 1-10 million cryopreserved PBMC preceding DNA extraction. Run at survey level, the immunoSEQ assay was version v3.0. This table comes from immunoSEQ multiplex PCR, and its TCRdb copy is limited to in-frame clones, with some not included. The data contain roughly 30,000 clones, approximately 93% of them seen just once; the ten biggest clones take up 6% to 7%. A note on this clone: The antigen remains undetermined.

Points from the study as a whole: Once patients were on ART, diversity went higher but still fell short of transplant donor controls.

Sequencing used unsorted PBMCs, obtained about 6.7 years after starting antiretroviral therapy. The clonotype was recovered from a woman aged 40 to 50 with HIV.

CDR3 coding DNA: TGTGCCAGCAGCTTGGGGGGATTCTCCTACGAGCAGTACTTC. Its translation is CASSLGGFSYEQYF. The chain carries TRBV11-3 and TRBJ2-7, with D possibly matching TRBD2 (6 bases). The CDR3 spans 14 residues. Trimming cost V 3 bases and J 0 bases, with 9 bases left between them. CDR1 is SGHNT, CDR2 YENEEA, per germline.